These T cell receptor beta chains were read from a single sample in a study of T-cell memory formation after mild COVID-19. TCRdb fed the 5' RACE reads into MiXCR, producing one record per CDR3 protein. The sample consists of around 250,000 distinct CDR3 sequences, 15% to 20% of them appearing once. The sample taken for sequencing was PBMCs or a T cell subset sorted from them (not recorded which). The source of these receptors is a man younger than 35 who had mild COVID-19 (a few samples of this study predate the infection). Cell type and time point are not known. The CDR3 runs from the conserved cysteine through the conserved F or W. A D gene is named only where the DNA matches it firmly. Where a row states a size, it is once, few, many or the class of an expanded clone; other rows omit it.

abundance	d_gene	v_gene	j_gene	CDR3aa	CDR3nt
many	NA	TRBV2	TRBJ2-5	CASSEETQYF	TGTGCCAGCAGTGAAGAGACCCAGTACTTC
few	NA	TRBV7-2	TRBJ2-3	CASSPSLWGGAAPHTQYF	TGTGCCAGCAGCCCCTCTCTATGGGGGGGGGCCGCACCGCATACGCAGTATTTT
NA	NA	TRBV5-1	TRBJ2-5	CASRVLSGEETQYF	TGCGCCAGCCGAGTCCTCTCCGGGGAAGAGACCCAGTACTTC
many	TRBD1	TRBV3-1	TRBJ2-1	CASSSGGREQFF	TGTGCCAGCAGCTCAGGGGGCCGGGAGCAGTTCTTC
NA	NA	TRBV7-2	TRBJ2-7	CASSPPGLEQYF	TGTGCCAGCAGCCCCCCGGGGCTCGAGCAGTACTTC
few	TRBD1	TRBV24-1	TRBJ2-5	CATSDPAGTGDQETQYF	TGTGCCACCAGTGATCCGGCCGGGACAGGGGACCAAGAGACCCAGTACTTC
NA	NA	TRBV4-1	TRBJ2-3	CASSPERTSTDTQYF	TGCGCCAGCAGCCCTGAGAGAACTAGCACAGATACGCAGTATTTT
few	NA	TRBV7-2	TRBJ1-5	CASSFSGGPNQPQHF	TGTGCCAGCAGCTTCTCTGGAGGGCCTAATCAGCCCCAGCATTTT
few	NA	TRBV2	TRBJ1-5	CASSSELQPQHF	TGTGCCAGCAGTTCGGAACTTCAGCCCCAGCATTTT
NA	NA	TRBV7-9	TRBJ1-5	CASSPGREAQPQHF	TGTGCCAGCAGCCCGGGGAGGGAGGCCCAGCCCCAGCATTTT
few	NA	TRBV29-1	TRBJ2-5	CSVDPTGIQETQYF	TGCAGCGTTGATCCCACAGGGATCCAAGAGACCCAGTACTTC
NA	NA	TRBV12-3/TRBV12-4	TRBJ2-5	CASSLSQFGSQYF	TGTGCCAGCAGTTTATCACAGTTCGGGAGCCAGTACTTC
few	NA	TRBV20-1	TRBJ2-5	CSARDPGGQETQYF	TGCAGTGCTAGAGATCCCGGCGGACAAGAGACCCAGTACTTC
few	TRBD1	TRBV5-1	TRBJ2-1	CASSLEIRDRWNEQFF	TGCGCCAGCAGCTTGGAAATCCGGGACAGGTGGAATGAGCAGTTCTTC